One and the same sample provided the 22 T cell receptor beta chains below, sequenced in a study of shared clonotypes between healthy human individuals. Clones were sequenced by immunoSEQ multiplex PCR, and TCRdb holds only the in-frame ones, with some missing. Counted here are roughly 2 million clones, around 95% occurring once; the ten biggest clones make up roughly 0.13%. The sample consisted of naive CD4+ T cells sorted from blood. Noted subset: CD45RA+ positively selected. These receptors all stem from a man aged 18 to 29 in good health.

The genes are TRBV28 and TRBJ1-5, with D uncertain. The CDR3 sequence is 17 residues long. V lost 1 base and J 0 bases, leaving 13 bases between the germline ends. Germline CDR1 is MDHEN and CDR2 is SYDVKM. The CDR3 nucleotides read TGTGCCAGCAGTTTATCAACCCGACGGGATAGCAATCAGCCCCAGCATTTT. It translates to CASSLSTRRDSNQPQHF.

V gene TRBV7-2 combines with J gene TRBJ2-7; D uncertain. The V and J ends lost 5 bases and 7 bases respectively, with 24 bases between them. Germline CDR1 and CDR2: SGHTA and FQGNSA. CDR3 length: 16 residues. For the CDR3, the DNA is TGTGCCAGCAGCCCCTCTCTTAGGGAATCACCGCGGGAGCAGTACTTC. It translates to CASSPSLRESPREQYF.

The chain recombines TRBV30 with TRBJ2-2; 7 nucleotides agree with TRBD1. The length of the CDR3 is 14 residues. Germline V gives CDR1 GTSNPN, CDR2 SVGIG (reference sequence). V shed 4 bases and J 5 bases; nucleotides not matched to a gene: 7. This chain's CDR3 is CAWKFLQGTGELFF. The DNA for the CDR3 is TGTGCCTGGAAGTTTTTACAGGGGACCGGGGAGCTGTTTTTT.

This clone is a singleton in its sample. The sample has other DNA sequences that encode this CDR3 too. This chain uses TRBV7-9 with TRBJ2-7; the match to TRBD1 covers 10 bases. V was pared by 5 bases and J by 4 bases, with 8 bases of the junction left unmatched. CDR1 and CDR2 from the germline V gene are SEHNR and FQNEAQ (reference sequence). This CDR3 has 15 residues. The CDR3 sequence: CASSPTGTGVYEQYF. For the CDR3, the DNA is TGTGCCAGCAGCCCCACCGGGACAGGGGTGTACGAGCAGTACTTC.

The rearrangement joins TRBV19 to TRBJ1-2; D unclear. Germline V gene sequence: CDR1 LNHDA, CDR2 SQIVND (reference sequence). The CDR3 spans 14 residues. V shed 7 bases and J shed 3 bases, with 15 bases lying between them. CDR3 residues: CASKRPGLDYGYTF. The CDR3 nucleotides read TGTGCCAGTAAAAGACCCGGATTGGACTATGGCTACACCTTC.

The rearrangement links TRBV6-1 to TRBJ1-2; TRBD1 might be the D (6 bases). The CDR3 runs 12 residues. Deletions cut 9 bases from V and 5 bases from J, with 13 bases between. Germline CDR1 MNHNS, CDR2 SASEGT. CDR3 nucleotides: TGTGCCAGGACGGGGGCGGAGTATGGCTACACCTTC. It codes for CARTGAEYGYTF.

The chain recombines TRBV27 with TRBJ2-5, with 10 bases lining up with TRBD2. V lost 4 bases, J lost 7 bases, and 15 bases stayed unmatched. Germline V gene lookup returns CDR1 MNHEY and CDR2 SMNVEV (reference sequence). This CDR3 region has 17 residues. Here the CDR3 reads CASSSLATSGPAGTQYF. In DNA, the CDR3 is TGTGCCAGCAGTTCTTTAGCGACTAGCGGGCCGGCGGGGACCCAGTACTTC.

J is TRBJ2-7 and V is TRBV15; D ambiguous. Per germline, CDR1 LNHNV and CDR2 YYDKDF (reference sequence). The CDR3 runs to 13 residues. Trimming took 1 base from V and 6 from J, leaving 10 bases between them. This chain's CDR3 is CATSRGQSFEQYF. The DNA for the CDR3 is TGTGCCACCAGCAGAGGGCAAAGCTTCGAGCAGTACTTC.

Points on this clone: One end of the junction is discordant with germline, which a read error may explain. V and J are TRBV7-7 and TRBJ1-1; D gene ambiguous. Per the germline V gene, CDR1 is SSHAT and CDR2 is FNYEAQ (reference sequence). This CDR3 has 14 residues. The CDR3 DNA follows: TGTGCTAGCAGCTTAGTTGAGGGAAGGACTGAAGCTTTCTTT. Translation: CASSLVEGRTEAFF.

V gene TRBV18 combines with J gene TRBJ2-5; 8 positions match TRBD1. Germline CDR1 and CDR2: KGHSH and LQKENI. The CDR3 spans 15 residues. V lost 3 bases and J lost 4; bases outside the gene matches: 7. CDR3 nucleotide sequence: TGTGCCAGCTCACCCCCCAGCGACAGGGGAGAGACCCAGTACTTC. Translating gives CASSPPSDRGETQYF.

The chain is built from TRBV30 and TRBJ1-2; 10 nucleotides agree with TRBD1. This CDR3 has 13 amino acids. Germline assignment: CDR1 GTSNPN and CDR2 SVGIG (reference sequence). V trimming: 5 bases; J trimming: 7 bases; junction bases outside the gene matches: 7. Written as DNA, the CDR3 is TGTGCCTGGGGAATGGACAGGGGGTCTGGCTACACCTTC. This sequence encodes CAWGMDRGSGYTF.

The chain has TRBV11-2 and TRBJ2-3; D unresolved. Germline CDR1 is SGHAT and CDR2 is FQNNGV. This CDR3 spans 13 amino acids. The germline V and J ends were trimmed by 4 bases and 2 bases, with 7 bases remaining between them. The CDR3 bases are TGTGCCAGCAGCTCCCTAAACACAGATACGCAGTATTTT. It yields the protein CASSSLNTDTQYF.

A remark on this clone: A read error may be the cause here, since a much bigger clone is one base away. The sample has other DNA sequences that encode this CDR3 too. V and J are TRBV5-1 and TRBJ1-2, with 7 bases matching TRBD1. The V and J ends lost 0 bases and 2 bases, in that order; junction bases with no gene match: 1. The length of the CDR3 is 14 residues. Germline V gives CDR1 SGHRS, CDR2 YFSETQ. CDR3 coding DNA: TGCGCCAGCAGCTTGGGACAGGGAAACTATGGCTACACCTTC. This encodes CASSLGQGNYGYTF. Filled out from reference TRBV5-1 and TRBJ1-2, the complete variable domain reads KAGVTQTPRYLIKTRGQQVTLSCSPISGHRSVSWYQQTPGQGLQFLFEYFSETQRNKGNFPGRFSGRQFSNSRSEMNVSTLELGDSALYLCASSLGQGNYGYTFGSGTRLTVV.

This chain's CDR3 is CASASSGSYNEQFF. CDR3 DNA sequence: TGTGCCAGCGCTTCAAGTGGTTCCTACAATGAGCAGTTCTTC. V gene TRBV6-6 combines with J gene TRBJ2-1; D call uncertain. CDR1 is MNHNY, CDR2 SVGAGI, per germline (reference sequence). This CDR3 has 14 amino acids. The V and J ends lost 8 bases and 1 base respectively, with 12 bases between them.

The rearrangement joins TRBV7-2 to TRBJ2-7; D may be TRBD2 (5 bases). The germline V gene has CDR1 SGHTA and CDR2 FQGNSA. Trimming cost V 1 base and J 1 base, with 14 bases left between them. The length of the CDR3 is 16 residues. CDR3 sequence (DNA): TGTGCCAGCAGCTTAGTCGGACCGGGGATTTCCTACGAGCAGTACTTC. Protein: CASSLVGPGISYEQYF. Full variable domain (missing parts from reference TRBV7-2 and TRBJ2-7): GAGVSQSPSNKVTEKGKDVELRCDPISGHTALYWYRQSLGQGLEFLIYFQGNSAPDKSGLPSDRFSAERTGGSVSTLTIQRTQQEDSAVYLCASSLVGPGISYEQYFGPGTRLTVT.

The rearrangement links TRBV11-2 to TRBJ1-3; 8 bases are shared with TRBD1. The CDR3 loop spans 17 amino acids. Germline V gives CDR1 SGHAT, CDR2 FQNNGV. J was trimmed by 3 bases and V by 3 bases; bases with no gene match: 10. CDR3 DNA sequence: TGTGCCAGCAGCTTCACAGGGGGGAAGGCTAGTGGAAACACCATATATTTT. Its protein is CASSFTGGKASGNTIYF.

The chain links TRBV5-1 to TRBJ2-7, with TRBD2 matching 7 bases. Germline V gene sequence: CDR1 SGHRS, CDR2 YFSETQ. Losses at the gene ends were 4 bases for V and 3 bases for J; bases not matched to a gene: 10. This CDR3 region has 15 residues. The CDR3 region is CASSILSGSIYEQYF. CDR3 coding DNA: TGCGCCAGCAGCATCCTTAGCGGGTCTATCTACGAGCAGTACTTC.

The V gene is TRBV30, the J gene TRBJ1-5; TRBD1 might be the D (5 bases). The CDR3 length is 14 residues. CDR1 is GTSNPN and CDR2 is SVGIG in the germline V gene (reference sequence). Trimming pared 2 bases from V and 5 bases from J, leaving 13 bases between. The CDR3 DNA is TGTGCCTGGAGTAGTGGGGCTCAACATCAGCCCCAGCATTTT. It yields the protein CAWSSGAQHQPQHF.

The chain carries TRBV6-5 and TRBJ1-2; D might be TRBD1 (5 bases). Trimming shortened V by 4 bases and J by 14 bases, and 20 bases separated the two germline ends. In germline, CDR1 is MNHEY, CDR2 SVGAGI. This CDR3 has 13 amino acids. This CDR3 reads CASSSDLRAHGTF. CDR3 nucleotides: TGTGCCAGCAGTTCGGACCTCAGGGCCCACGGGACCTTC.

This clone has a single count. The rearrangement joins TRBV7-2 to TRBJ2-7; D tentatively fits TRBD1 or TRBD2 (5 bases each). CDR1 is SGHTA, CDR2 FQGNSA, per germline. Trimming removed 2 bases at V and 5 bases at J, with 10 bases between. This CDR3 has 13 residues. CDR3 bases: TGTGCCAGCAGCTTAAAGAGGGGCCACGAGCAGTACTTC. Its protein product is CASSLKRGHEQYF.

This clone was observed a handful of times. The chain has TRBV10-3 and TRBJ1-1, with D possibly TRBD1 on 5 matching bases. Trimming removed 7 bases from V and 6 bases from J, with 15 bases in between. CDR3 length equals 13 residues. Looked up from germline, CDR1 is ENHRY and CDR2 is SYGVKD. CDR3 sequence: CAIKGHSAPEAFF. In nucleotides, the CDR3 is TGTGCCATCAAAGGACACTCCGCACCTGAAGCTTTCTTT.

Of note for this clone: At the DNA level, this CDR3 is encoded by other sequences in the same sample as well. V is TRBV18 and J is TRBJ1-5, with unresolved D. In germline, CDR1 is KGHSH, CDR2 LQKENI. The CDR3 sequence is 13 residues long. V lost 3 bases, J lost 4 bases, and 7 bases lay in between. For the CDR3, the DNA is TGTGCCAGCTCACCTTCCGGAAATCAGCCCCAGCATTTT. Protein product: CASSPSGNQPQHF.